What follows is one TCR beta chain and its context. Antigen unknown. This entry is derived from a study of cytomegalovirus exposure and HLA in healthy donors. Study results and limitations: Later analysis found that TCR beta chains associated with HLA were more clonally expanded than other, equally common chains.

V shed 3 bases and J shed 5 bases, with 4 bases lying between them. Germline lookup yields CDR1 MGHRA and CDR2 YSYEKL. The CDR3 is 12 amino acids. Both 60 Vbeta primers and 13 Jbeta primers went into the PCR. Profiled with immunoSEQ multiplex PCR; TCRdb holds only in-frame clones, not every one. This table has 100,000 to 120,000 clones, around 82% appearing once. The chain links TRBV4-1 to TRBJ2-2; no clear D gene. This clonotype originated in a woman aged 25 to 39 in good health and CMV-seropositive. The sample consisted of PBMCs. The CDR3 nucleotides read TGCGCCAGCAGCCATCTGACCGGGGAGCTGTTTTTT. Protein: CASSHLTGELFF.